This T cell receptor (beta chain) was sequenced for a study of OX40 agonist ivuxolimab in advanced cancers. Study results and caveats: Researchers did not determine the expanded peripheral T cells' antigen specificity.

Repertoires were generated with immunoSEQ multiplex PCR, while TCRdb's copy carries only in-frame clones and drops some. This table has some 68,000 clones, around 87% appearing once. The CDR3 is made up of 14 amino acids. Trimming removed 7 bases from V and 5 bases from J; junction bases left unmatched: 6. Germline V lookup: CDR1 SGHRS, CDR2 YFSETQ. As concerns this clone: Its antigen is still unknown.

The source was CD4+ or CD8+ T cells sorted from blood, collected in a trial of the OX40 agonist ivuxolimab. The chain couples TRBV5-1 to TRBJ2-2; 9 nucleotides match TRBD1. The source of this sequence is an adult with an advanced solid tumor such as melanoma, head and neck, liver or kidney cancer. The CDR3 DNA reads TGCGCCAGCGCCGGGACAGGGTATACCGGGGAGCTGTTTTTT. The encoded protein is CASAGTGYTGELFF.